The 17 T cell receptor beta chains below all came from one sample that was sequenced in a study of shared clonotypes between healthy human individuals. Sequenced by immunoSEQ multiplex PCR; TCRdb stores in-frame clones only, minus some. The sample consists of 2 million to 2.5 million clones, roughly 95% of them appearing once. The material sequenced was naive CD4+ T cells sorted from blood. As to subset: CD45RA+ positively selected. Receptor source: a man aged 18 to 29 in good health.

The chain joins TRBV6-1 to TRBJ1-2; unclear D gene. The germline V gene has CDR1 MNHNS and CDR2 SASEGT. V was pared by 6 bases and J by 8 bases, with 7 bases between. This CDR3 region has 10 residues. DNA for the CDR3: TGTGCCAGCAGCCGACAAGGCTACACCTTC. Translation: CASSRQGYTF.

This clone was detected once. The genes are TRBV12-2 and TRBJ1-2; the DNA was not used to check the table's D call, TRBD1. TRBV12-2 corresponds to a pseudogene. This CDR3 region has 13 residues. Here the CDR3 reads CASRKGAGGRYTF. CDR3 nucleotide sequence: TGTGCAAGTCGGAAAGGGGCAGGGGGACGCTACACCTTC.

This chain connects TRBV6-1 to TRBJ1-5, with D unclear. CDR3 size: 13 residues. The germline gives CDR1 MNHNS, CDR2 SASEGT. V dropped 9 bases and J dropped 9 bases, with 18 bases sitting between them. The CDR3 DNA reads TGTGCCAGTCGTAGTTCGCCATATCGGCCCCAGCATTTT. Amino acids: CASRSSPYRPQHF.

The CDR3 loop reads CASSISGGAQETQYF. Written as DNA, the CDR3 is TGCGCCAGCAGCATTAGCGGGGGGGCCCAAGAGACCCAGTACTTC. The chain uses TRBV5-1 and TRBJ2-5; the match to TRBD2 covers 11 bases. The V gene end was trimmed by 4 bases and the J gene end by 1 base; junction bases not matched to a gene: 3. The CDR3 is made up of 15 amino acids. CDR1 is SGHRS and CDR2 is YFSETQ in the germline V gene.

For the CDR3, the DNA is TGTGCCTGGAGGAAGGACAGGAGGATTAATGAGCAGTTCTTC. Translation gives CAWRKDRRINEQFF. The chain links TRBV30 to TRBJ2-1, with 7 bases fitting TRBD1. Trimming took 3 bases from V and 7 from J; bases not matched to a gene: 9. The germline gives CDR1 GTSNPN, CDR2 SVGIG (reference sequence). CDR3 length: 14 amino acids.

The gene calls are TRBV6-5 and TRBJ2-7; 7 nucleotides match TRBD2. Germline CDR1 is MNHEY and CDR2 is SVGAGI. The CDR3 runs to 12 residues. V shed 9 bases and J 2 bases; nucleotides not matched to a gene: 4. The CDR3 loop reads CASGRETYEQYF. CDR3 DNA sequence: TGTGCCAGTGGGAGGGAGACCTACGAGCAGTACTTC.

This clone has a single count. V gene TRBV14 combines with J gene TRBJ2-5; 7 positions match TRBD2. Germline V gives CDR1 SGHDN, CDR2 FVKESK. V shed 6 bases and J 5 bases; nucleotides not matched to a gene: 15. CDR3 length equals 16 residues. CDR3 residues: CASSPGIAGRGETQYF. The CDR3 coding sequence is TGTGCCAGCAGTCCCGGGATAGCGGGCCGGGGGGAGACCCAGTACTTC.

The rearrangement uses TRBV30 and TRBJ1-4; possible D gene TRBD1, 5 bases. This CDR3 comprises 14 residues. Looked up from germline, CDR1 is GTSNPN and CDR2 is SVGIG (reference sequence). Trimming shortened V by 1 base and J by 7 bases, and 13 bases separated the two germline ends. In DNA form, the CDR3 reads TGTGCCTGGAGTGGAGGGGACTTAAGTGAAAAACTGTTTTTT. It specifies CAWSGGDLSEKLFF.

The CDR3 nucleotides are TGTGCCAGCAGCCCGCGGACGGGCATGAACACTGAAGCTTTCTTT. It encodes CASSPRTGMNTEAFF. The chain couples TRBV7-8 to TRBJ1-1; D remains ambiguous. Looked up from germline, CDR1 is SGHVS and CDR2 is FQNEAQ. The V and J ends lost 5 bases and 0 bases respectively, with 13 bases between them. This CDR3 has 15 amino acids. Together with reference TRBV7-8 and TRBJ1-1, the CDR3 gives the full variable domain: GAGVSQSPRYKVAKRGQDVALRCDPISGHVSLFWYQQALGQGPEFLTYFQNEAQLDKSGLPSDRFFAERPEGSVSTLKIQRTQQEDSAVYLCASSPRTGMNTEAFFGQGTRLTVV.

This rearrangement joins TRBV2 to TRBJ2-1; 10 bases are shared with TRBD1. With 4 bases clipped from V and 2 bases from J, the junction kept 2 bases outside the gene matches. In germline, CDR1 is SNHLY, CDR2 FYNNEI. This CDR3 has 15 residues. DNA for the CDR3: TGTGCCAGCAGTGCCGGGACAGGGGCCTACAATGAGCAGTTCTTC. Translated: CASSAGTGAYNEQFF.

A word on this clone: The junction does not match germline at one end; this may be a read error. The chain has TRBV7-7 and TRBJ2-1; no clear D. CDR3 size: 16 residues. Germline V gene lookup returns CDR1 SSHAT and CDR2 FNYEAQ (reference sequence). As DNA, the CDR3 is TGTGCTAGCAGCTATAGTACCTCGAGCTCCTACAATGAGCAGTTCTTC. It yields the protein CASSYSTSSSYNEQFF.

The V and J genes are TRBV6-6 and TRBJ2-3; D ambiguous. The CDR3 contains 14 residues. Trimming cost V 8 bases and J 2 bases, with 14 bases left between them. Germline CDR1 and CDR2: MNHNY and SVGAGI (reference sequence). CDR3 nucleotides: TGTGCCAGCCGTGTCGTGGCCCCCACAGATACGCAGTATTTT. Its translation is CASRVVAPTDTQYF.

The chain couples TRBV10-1 to TRBJ2-7, with 8 positions matching TRBD1. After removal of 4 bases from V and 2 bases from J, the junction contained 4 bases not matched to a gene. This CDR3 contains 14 residues. Germline CDR1 WNHNN, CDR2 SYGVQD (reference sequence). DNA of the CDR3: TGCGCCAGCAGTGCGGGACAGGCTGCCTACGAGCAGTACTTC. This sequence encodes CASSAGQAAYEQYF.

This CDR3 reads CASSLKGQGDSPLHF. The CDR3 coding sequence is TGCGCCAGCAGCTTAAAAGGACAGGGAGATTCACCCCTCCACTTT. The rearrangement links TRBV5-1 to TRBJ1-6, with 8 bases lining up with TRBD1. The germline V gene has CDR1 SGHRS and CDR2 YFSETQ. The CDR3 is 15 residues long. V shed 2 bases, J shed 8 bases, and the junction held 6 bases outside the gene matches.

This chain uses TRBV29-1 with TRBJ2-7; 7 bases line up with TRBD1. Germline V lookup: CDR1 SQVTM, CDR2 ANQGSEA. The CDR3 loop spans 13 amino acids. Unmatched junction bases numbered 9, after V lost 3 bases and J lost 7 bases. The CDR3 here is CSVEGTESQEQYF. CDR3 nucleotides: TGCAGCGTTGAGGGGACAGAGAGCCAAGAGCAGTACTTC.

This clone was detected a few times. The genes are TRBV6-1 and TRBJ2-7; D gene unclear. The CDR3 contains 13 residues. Germline V gives CDR1 MNHNS, CDR2 SASEGT. V dropped 9 bases and J dropped 2 bases, with 14 bases sitting between them. The CDR3 region has the DNA TGTGCCAGTTACCACGCTAACACCTACGAGCAGTACTTC. This sequence encodes CASYHANTYEQYF.

This clone appeared once. CDR3 nucleotide sequence: TGTGCCAGCAGTTACTATCAGGGCCAGGCCCCAACCGAGCAGTACTTC. This translates into CASSYYQGQAPTEQYF. The genes are TRBV6-5 and TRBJ2-7; D perhaps matches TRBD1 (5 bases). Trimming took 1 base from V and 6 from J, leaving 19 bases between them. Germline V lookup: CDR1 MNHEY, CDR2 SVGAGI. The CDR3 has 16 amino acids.